The rows below give T cell receptor beta chains drawn from one sample of a study of shared clonotypes between healthy human individuals. The data were produced by immunoSEQ multiplex PCR, yet TCRdb's version contains in-frame clones alone and is incomplete. The repertoire holds millions of clones, with about 95% as singletons. Sequenced input: naive CD8+ T cells sorted from blood. All receptors derive from a man younger than 35 in good health. The CDR3 runs from the conserved cysteine through the conserved F or W. D genes are given only for firm matches.

D gene: TRBD1; J gene: TRBJ1-2; V gene: TRBV28; CDR3 DNA: TGTGCCAGCAGTTTAGACAGGGGGCCCTATGGCTACACCTTC; CDR3 protein: CASSLDRGPYGYTF
D gene: TRBD1; J gene: TRBJ2-3; V gene: TRBV7-9; CDR3 DNA: TGTGCCAGCAGCGCCCCCGGGACAGGGGAACCAGATACGCAGTATTTT; CDR3 protein: CASSAPGTGEPDTQYF
D gene: TRBD2; J gene: TRBJ2-1; V gene: TRBV7-2; CDR3 DNA: TGTGCCAGCAGCCCTAGCGGAACCTACAATGAGCAGTTCTTC; CDR3 protein: CASSPSGTYNEQFF
D gene: .; J gene: TRBJ2-3; V gene: TRBV9; CDR3 DNA: TGTGCCAGCAGCCCAGTGGAAAGTACAGATACGCAGTATTTT; CDR3 protein: CASSPVESTDTQYF
D gene: .; J gene: TRBJ2-7; V gene: TRBV11-2; CDR3 DNA: TGTGCCAGCAGCTTAGCTTTCGGCAGCACCTACGAGCAGTACTTC; CDR3 protein: CASSLAFGSTYEQYF
D gene: .; J gene: TRBJ2-5; V gene: TRBV5-5; CDR3 DNA: TGTGCCAGCTCGCGCTACCAAGAGACCCAGTACTTC; CDR3 protein: CASSRYQETQYF
D gene: .; J gene: TRBJ1-1; V gene: TRBV10-1; CDR3 DNA: TGCGCCAGCAGTGAGTCAGGGACGTTCACTGAAGCTTTCTTT; CDR3 protein: CASSESGTFTEAFF
D gene: TRBD1; J gene: TRBJ2-1; V gene: TRBV9; CDR3 DNA: TGTGCCAGCAGCGCCACAACCCCGGGACAGGGGAGGAATGAGCAGTTCTTC; CDR3 protein: CASSATTPGQGRNEQFF
D gene: .; J gene: TRBJ2-1; V gene: TRBV7-9; CDR3 DNA: TGTGCCAGCAGCGACTCGGTCGGGGTTCCCAATGAGCAGTTCTTC; CDR3 protein: CASSDSVGVPNEQFF
D gene: .; J gene: TRBJ2-3; V gene: TRBV6-1; CDR3 DNA: TGTGCCAGCAGTCCCCGCTCTGAGGATACGCAGTATTTT; CDR3 protein: CASSPRSEDTQYF